Listed here is a single T cell receptor (beta chain). Its cognate antigen is unknown. The PCR was carried out with 60 Vbeta primers and 13 Jbeta primers. Assay: immunoSEQ multiplex PCR; the TCRdb copy retains only in-frame clones and omits some. The sample table includes 50,000 to 60,000 clones. CDR1 is LGHNA, CDR2 YSLEER, per germline. CDR3 size: 16 residues. V lost 1 base and J 2 bases, leaving 13 bases between the germline ends. These data originate in a study of cytomegalovirus exposure and HLA in healthy donors. Study context: Of all 400 or so donors who were genotyped, 80% to 85% belonged to the Caucasian-associated ancestry cluster.

Study conclusions and caveats: A later look showed TCR association rates differing by HLA locus, highest for DRB1 and lowest for HLA-C. Association of a missense DCLRE1C variant with TCR beta V- and J-gene trimming was reported in a later analysis.

The genes are TRBV4-3 and TRBJ2-3, with D uncertain. The sequenced sample consisted of PBMCs. The sequence came from a woman in her 50s in good health and CMV-seropositive. The CDR3 is CASSQAPSLFTDTQYF. The CDR3 DNA follows: TGCGCCAGCAGCCAAGCTCCCTCTCTGTTCACAGATACGCAGTATTTT.